Sequencing of this T cell receptor beta chain was carried out in a study of blood T cell repertoires in COVID-19. Some clones are missing from TCRdb's copy, which holds only in-frame ones; the method was immunoSEQ multiplex PCR. This repertoire shows 150,000 to 200,000 clones, roughly nine tenths found once; its top ten account for 11%. Germline assignment: CDR1 SGHNT and CDR2 YENEEA. The CDR3 covers 16 residues. V shed 0 bases and J 5 bases; nucleotides not matched to a gene: 9. The rearrangement links TRBV11-3 to TRBJ2-7; 8 nucleotides line up with TRBD2. Sequencing was done on a sample of peripheral blood. The receptor was derived from a woman between 55 and 75 years old with COVID-19, enrolled during active disease. CDR3 region: CASSLDGLAGTHEQYF. CDR3 in DNA: TGTGCCAGCAGCTTAGATGGCCTAGCGGGCACCCACGAGCAGTACTTC.